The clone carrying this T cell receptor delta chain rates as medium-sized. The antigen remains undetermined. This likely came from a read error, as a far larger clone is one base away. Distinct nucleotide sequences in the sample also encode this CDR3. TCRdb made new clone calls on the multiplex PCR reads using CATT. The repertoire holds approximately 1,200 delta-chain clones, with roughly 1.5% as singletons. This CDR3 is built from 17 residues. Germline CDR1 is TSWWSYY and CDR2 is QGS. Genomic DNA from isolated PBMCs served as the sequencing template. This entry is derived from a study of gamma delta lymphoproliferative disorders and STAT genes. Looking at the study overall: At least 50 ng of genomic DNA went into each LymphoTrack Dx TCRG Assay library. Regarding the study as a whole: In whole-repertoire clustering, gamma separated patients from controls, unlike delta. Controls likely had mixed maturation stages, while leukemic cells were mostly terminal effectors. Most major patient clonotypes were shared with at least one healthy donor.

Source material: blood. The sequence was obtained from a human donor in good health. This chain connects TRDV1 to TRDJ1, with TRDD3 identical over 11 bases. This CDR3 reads CALGTRLLILGDRALIF. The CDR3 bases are TGTGCCCTTGGGACTCGCTTGCTTATACTGGGGGATAGGGCACTCATCTTT.